Shown below are 30 T cell receptor beta chains from a single sample sequenced in a study of early T cells in non-severe SARS-CoV-2 infection. MiXCR, run by TCRdb on the 5' RACE reads, gives a single entry per CDR3 protein. The data contain about 83,000 distinct CDR3 sequences, 10% of them seen just once; the ten biggest clones take up approximately 8%. This specimen consisted of whole blood, obtained at baseline. The origin of the receptors is an adult who was a healthcare worker with PCR-confirmed SARS-CoV-2 infection or an uninfected control (not recorded which).

This clonotype was found many times. The J gene is TRBJ1-2, the V gene TRBV6-1; tentatively, D is TRBD1 (5 bases). V lost 3 bases, J lost 0 bases, and 11 bases lay in between. Looked up from germline, CDR1 is MNHNS and CDR2 is SASEGT. The CDR3 is 15 amino acids. CDR3 sequence: CASSDAWTTNYGYTF. CDR3 bases: TGTGCCAGCAGTGATGCCTGGACAACTAACTATGGCTACACCTTC.

In its sample, this clonotype was seen a few times. The chain recombines TRBV7-2 with TRBJ2-3, with 9 nucleotides matching TRBD2. Germline-derived CDR1 and CDR2 are SGHTA and FQGNSA. This CDR3 spans 14 amino acids. V shed 0 bases, J shed 5 bases, and the junction held 0 bases outside the gene matches. The CDR3 loop is CASSLASGGDTQYF. The CDR3 nucleotides read TGTGCCAGCAGCTTAGCTAGCGGGGGAGATACGCAGTATTTT.

The rearrangement links TRBV28 to TRBJ2-1; no clear D gene. The CDR3 loop spans 11 amino acids. Deletions cut 5 bases from V and 5 bases from J, with 4 bases between. In germline, CDR1 is MDHEN, CDR2 SYDVKM. The CDR3 reads CASSQDNEQFF. CDR3 in DNA: TGTGCCAGCAGTCAAGACAATGAGCAGTTCTTC.

In this sample, this clonotype turned up many times. V gene TRBV9 combines with J gene TRBJ2-5; TRBD2 matches 7 bases. V was clipped by 4 bases and J by 5 bases; unmatched bases: 11. Per germline, CDR1 SGDLS and CDR2 YYNGEE. This CDR3 spans 15 amino acids. The CDR3 DNA is TGTGCCAGCAGCCCGCGAACTAGCGCGGTTGAGACCCAGTACTTC. Translation: CASSPRTSAVETQYF.

This clonotype was recorded at least ten times. This chain connects TRBV2 to TRBJ1-6; D might be TRBD1 (5 bases). V lost 3 bases and J 3 bases, leaving 15 bases between the germline ends. CDR1 is SNHLY and CDR2 is FYNNEI in the germline V gene. The CDR3 runs 17 residues. CDR3: CASSDPGRDFYNSPLHF. CDR3 in DNA: TGTGCCAGCAGTGACCCAGGGAGGGACTTCTATAATTCACCCCTCCACTTT. Full variable domain (missing parts from reference TRBV2 and TRBJ1-6): EPEVTQTPSHQVTQMGQEVILRCVPISNHLYFYWYRQILGQKVEFLVSFYNNEISEKSEIFDDQFSVERPDGSNFTLKIRSTKLEDSAMYFCASSDPGRDFYNSPLHFGNGTRLTVT.

In this sample, this clonotype turned up many times. The rearrangement uses TRBV20-1 and TRBJ1-4; D ambiguous. From germline, CDR1 is DFQATT and CDR2 SNEGSKA (reference sequence). V shed 3 bases and J shed 3 bases, with 8 bases lying between them. The CDR3 has 13 amino acids. The CDR3 coding sequence is TGCAGTGCTAGGACCGCGGCTAATGAAAAACTGTTTTTT. The encoded protein is CSARTAANEKLFF.

This clonotype was detected only a few times. This rearrangement joins TRBV27 to TRBJ1-2; D ambiguous. The CDR3 consists of 13 residues. CDR1 is MNHEY, CDR2 SMNVEV, per germline (reference sequence). Between the trimmed V and J ends, which lost 6 bases and 8 bases, there was a span of 16 bases. The CDR3 region has the DNA TGTGCCAGCAGGGGATCTACCGGAGAAGGCTACACCTTC. Amino acid sequence: CASRGSTGEGYTF.

In its sample, this clonotype ranks as medium-sized. The chain has TRBV10-3 and TRBJ2-2; D is unclear. Germline CDR1 ENHRY, CDR2 SYGVKD. V gave up 4 bases and J gave up 0 bases, with 3 bases separating them. CDR3 size: 13 residues. The CDR3 DNA reads as TGTGCCATCAGTGCCCCGAACACCGGGGAGCTGTTTTTT. Its translation is CAISAPNTGELFF.

This clonotype was seen a handful of times. V usage is TRBV12-3 or TRBV12-4 and J usage is TRBJ2-2, with TRBD2 identical over 11 bases. J gave up 1 base and V 6 bases, and 10 bases lay outside the gene matches. There are 18 residues in the CDR3. The CDR3 nucleotides read TGTGCCAGCAGACCTTTTTCCGGGACTAGCGGGAACACCGGGGAGCTGTTTTTT. It specifies CASRPFSGTSGNTGELFF.

Turning to this clonotype: The junction does not match germline at one end; this may be a read error. The gene calls are TRBV20-1 and TRBJ2-5; 13 nucleotides match TRBD2. In germline, CDR1 is DFQATT, CDR2 SNEGSKA (reference sequence). This CDR3 spans 11 amino acids. The CDR3 here is CSARAGTSGTF. The CDR3 DNA follows: TGCAGTGCTAGAGCCGGGACTAGCGGGACCTTC.

This clonotype was detected only once. The CDR3 DNA sequence: TGTGCCAGTTACCGGGACACGAACACTGAAGCTTTCTTT. It is translated as CASYRDTNTEAFF. The rearrangement links TRBV27 to TRBJ1-1, with D maybe TRBD1 (6 bases). This CDR3 is 13 amino acids long. Germline loops: CDR1 MNHEY, CDR2 SMNVEV (reference sequence). Trimming pared 9 bases from V and 1 base from J, leaving 12 bases between.

The rearrangement uses TRBV28 and TRBJ2-1; 9 bases are a match to TRBD2. The CDR3 has 15 amino acids. Losses at the gene ends were 7 bases for V and 6 bases for J; bases not matched to a gene: 10. Germline values: CDR1 MDHEN, CDR2 SYDVKM. This CDR3 is CASNSSPAGGNEQFF. The CDR3 bases are TGTGCCAGCAACTCCTCTCCAGCGGGAGGCAATGAGCAGTTCTTC.

This clonotype was counted ten times or more. The gene calls are TRBV5-1 and TRBJ2-2, with D possibly being TRBD1 or TRBD2 (5 bases each). The CDR3 loop spans 17 amino acids. The germline V and J ends were trimmed by 4 bases and 0 bases, with 16 bases remaining between them. Germline values: CDR1 SGHRS, CDR2 YFSETQ. As DNA, the CDR3 is TGCGCCAGCAGCCTCGGGACCTACACCTCGAACACCGGGGAGCTGTTTTTT. Translation gives CASSLGTYTSNTGELFF. Combining the CDR3 with reference TRBV5-1 and TRBJ2-2 gives the whole variable domain KAGVTQTPRYLIKTRGQQVTLSCSPISGHRSVSWYQQTPGQGLQFLFEYFSETQRNKGNFPGRFSGRQFSNSRSEMNVSTLELGDSALYLCASSLGTYTSNTGELFFGEGSRLTVL.

The V call is TRBV14, the J call TRBJ2-2; 13 bases align to TRBD2. Germline V gives CDR1 SGHDN, CDR2 FVKESK. The CDR3 is 19 amino acids. J was trimmed by 5 bases and V by 4 bases; bases with no gene match: 13. Written as DNA, the CDR3 is TGTGCCAGCAGCCGGATTATTCGACTAGCGGGAGGATCTACCGGGGAGCTGTTTTTT. Encoded protein: CASSRIIRLAGGSTGELFF.

The chain is built from TRBV20-1 and TRBJ2-3; D not certain. Between the trimmed V and J ends, which lost 1 base and 0 bases, there was a span of 8 bases. The length of the CDR3 is 14 residues. CDR1 is DFQATT and CDR2 is SNEGSKA in the germline V gene (reference sequence). The CDR3 DNA sequence: TGCAGTGCTAGAGTCATCTCAAGCACAGATACGCAGTATTTT. It codes for CSARVISSTDTQYF.

The chain carries TRBV7-8 and TRBJ2-1, with TRBD2 as a possible D gene (5 bases). Looked up from germline, CDR1 is SGHVS and CDR2 is FQNEAQ. V dropped 0 bases and J dropped 8 bases, with 11 bases sitting between them. This CDR3 is 14 amino acids long. The CDR3 region is CASSLAGSGYEQFF. CDR3 nucleotide sequence: TGTGCCAGCAGCTTAGCGGGCTCGGGGTATGAGCAGTTCTTC.

This clonotype was observed a few times. The gene calls are TRBV6-5 and TRBJ2-5; D call uncertain. Trimming removed 4 bases from V and 2 bases from J, with 14 bases in between. The germline CDR1 and CDR2 sequences are MNHEY and SVGAGI. This CDR3 contains 15 residues. The CDR3 nucleotides are TGTGCCAGCAGTTCCATAGGCGGCAGTCAAGAGACCCAGTACTTC. Amino acid sequence: CASSSIGGSQETQYF.

This clonotype occurred a few times. The chain employs TRBV20-1 and TRBJ2-2; TRBD2 might be the D (6 bases). The V gene's germline CDR1 is DFQATT and CDR2 SNEGSKA (reference sequence). The V end lost 6 bases, the J end lost 7 bases, and 21 bases lay between the germline ends. CDR3 length: 15 residues. CDR3 sequence: CSAPPTRPIGGELFF. The CDR3 DNA sequence: TGCAGTGCGCCTCCGACTAGGCCGATCGGCGGGGAGCTGTTTTTT.

This clonotype turned up a few times. V usage is TRBV6-4 and J usage is TRBJ2-2; D gene unclear. This CDR3 has 14 amino acids. Germline V gene sequence: CDR1 MRHNA, CDR2 SNTAGT. Trimming stripped 0 bases from V and 6 bases from J, with 8 bases between. CDR3 amino acids: CASSDSRGAGELFF. The CDR3 region has the DNA TGTGCCAGCAGTGACTCACGAGGAGCCGGGGAGCTGTTTTTT.

This clonotype was detected a few times. The chain links TRBV12-3 or TRBV12-4 to TRBJ1-5; possible D gene TRBD1, 6 bases. The CDR3 sequence is 17 residues long. V was shortened by 3 bases and J by 1 base, with 16 bases between the two germline ends. The CDR3 reads CASSFSLGGKSNQPQHF. Here the CDR3 DNA reads TGTGCCAGCAGTTTTTCATTAGGGGGGAAGAGCAATCAGCCCCAGCATTTT.

This clonotype was seen only a few times. This sequence joins TRBV29-1 and TRBJ2-1; perhaps TRBD1 as D (6 bases). This CDR3 is built from 12 residues. The germline V gene encodes CDR1 SQVTM and CDR2 ANQGSEA. V lost 6 bases, J lost 8 bases, and 14 bases lay in between. The CDR3: CSVIPRGHEQFF. Written as DNA, the CDR3 is TGCAGCGTCATCCCCAGGGGCCATGAGCAGTTCTTC.

J is TRBJ1-1 and V is TRBV27, with unresolved D. Deletions cut 6 bases from V and 1 base from J, with 12 bases between. Germline CDR1 reads MNHEY; CDR2 reads SMNVEV (reference sequence). The CDR3 runs to 14 residues. The chain's CDR3 is CASRDFIRNTEAFF. In DNA form, the CDR3 reads TGTGCCAGCAGAGATTTTATTAGGAACACTGAAGCTTTCTTT.

This clonotype was seen many times. The V and J genes are TRBV28 and TRBJ2-1; 7 nucleotides align to TRBD2. The germline gives CDR1 MDHEN, CDR2 SYDVKM. The CDR3 totals 16 residues. The J segment lost 0 bases and the V segment lost 6 bases, leaving 8 bases of the junction unmatched. Written as DNA, the CDR3 is TGTGCCAGCAGCTCACCCCTAGCGGCCTCCTACAATGAGCAGTTCTTC. This gives the protein CASSSPLAASYNEQFF. Together with reference TRBV28 and TRBJ2-1, the CDR3 gives the full variable domain: DVKVTQSSRYLVKRTGEKVFLECVQDMDHENMFWYRQDPGLGLRLIYFSYDVKMKEKGDIPEGYSVSREKKERFSLILESASTNQTSMYLCASSSPLAASYNEQFFGPGTRLTVL.

This clonotype was detected ten times or more. This sequence joins TRBV24-1 and TRBJ2-2; weak D call: TRBD2 (6 bases). Germline V gene data show CDR1 as KGHDR and CDR2 as SFDVKD. V gave up 9 bases and J gave up 6 bases, with 13 bases separating them. The CDR3 has 13 residues. This chain's CDR3 is CATGGGLPGELFF. In DNA form, the CDR3 reads TGTGCCACCGGGGGAGGTCTACCCGGGGAGCTGTTTTTT.

This clonotype was recorded at least ten times. The chain joins TRBV20-1 to TRBJ1-5; TRBD1 might be the D (5 bases). V lost 0 bases and J 8 bases, leaving 14 bases between the germline ends. Germline CDR1 and CDR2: DFQATT and SNEGSKA (reference sequence). This CDR3 has 14 residues. The chain's CDR3 is CSARDQRGAKPQHF. CDR3 sequence (DNA): TGCAGTGCTAGAGATCAAAGGGGTGCGAAGCCCCAGCATTTT.

This clonotype has only a few counts. The CDR3 nucleotides are TGCAGTGTCGGCGGTGGAGGCTCCTACGAGCAGTACTTC. This sequence encodes CSVGGGGSYEQYF. This chain connects TRBV20-1 to TRBJ2-7, with D possibly being TRBD2 (5 bases). V lost 7 bases, J lost 0 bases, and 13 bases lay in between. Germline CDR1 is DFQATT and CDR2 is SNEGSKA (reference sequence). The length of the CDR3 is 13 residues.

This clonotype has just a few counts. V gene TRBV20-1 combines with J gene TRBJ2-7; 9 bases map to TRBD2. CDR1 and CDR2 from the germline V gene are DFQATT and SNEGSKA (reference sequence). The junction had 7 bases not matched to a gene; V was cut back by 0 bases and J by 4 bases. This CDR3 has 15 amino acids. The CDR3 spells CSAREAGGPPYEQYF. The CDR3 DNA is TGCAGTGCTAGAGAGGCGGGAGGGCCACCATACGAGCAGTACTTC.

This clonotype showed up just a few times. The chain uses TRBV10-2 and TRBJ2-7; D is unclear. Germline CDR1 reads WSHSY; CDR2 reads SAAADI. This CDR3 contains 14 residues. Trimming pared 2 bases from V and 0 bases from J, leaving 8 bases between. DNA for the CDR3: TGCGCCAGCAGTGAGCTTCTAAGCTCCTACGAGCAGTACTTC. Its translation: CASSELLSSYEQYF.

This clonotype occurred many times. The rearrangement links TRBV27 to TRBJ1-2, with D possibly being TRBD1 (5 bases). There are 15 residues in the CDR3. Germline V gene sequence: CDR1 MNHEY, CDR2 SMNVEV (reference sequence). V lost 5 bases, J lost 5 bases, and 18 bases lay in between. CDR3 sequence: CASSPRTPGEYGYTF. DNA of the CDR3: TGTGCCAGCAGTCCCCGGACCCCGGGGGAGTATGGCTACACCTTC.

The chain links TRBV5-1 to TRBJ2-5; a weak D match, TRBD2 (5 bases). The V gene lost 4 bases and the J gene lost 3 bases, with 7 bases spanning the gap. Germline loops: CDR1 SGHRS, CDR2 YFSETQ. This CDR3 is built from 12 residues. The CDR3 DNA is TGCGCCAGCAGCGGAGCGGAAGAGACCCAGTACTTC. This codes for CASSGAEETQYF.